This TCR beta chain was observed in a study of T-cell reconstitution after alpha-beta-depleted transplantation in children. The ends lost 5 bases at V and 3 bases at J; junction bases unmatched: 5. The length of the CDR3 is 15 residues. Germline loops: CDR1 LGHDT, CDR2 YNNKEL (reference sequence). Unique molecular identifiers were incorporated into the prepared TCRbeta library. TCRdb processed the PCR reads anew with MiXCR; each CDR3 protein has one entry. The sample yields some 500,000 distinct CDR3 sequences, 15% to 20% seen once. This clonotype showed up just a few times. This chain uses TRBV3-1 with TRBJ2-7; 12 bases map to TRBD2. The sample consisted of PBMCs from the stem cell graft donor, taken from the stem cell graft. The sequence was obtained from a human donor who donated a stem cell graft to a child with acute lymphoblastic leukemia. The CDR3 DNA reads TGTGCCAGCAGCTACCGACTAGCGGGAGACTACGAGCAGTACTTC. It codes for CASSYRLAGDYEQYF.